This paragraph reports one T cell receptor beta chain. The protocol was immunoSEQ multiplex PCR, while the TCRdb copy is restricted to in-frame clones and leaves out a portion. The top ten hold approximately 3.8% of the sample, which has 250,000 or so clones, about 83% seen once. This CDR3 is built from 14 residues. The germline V gene has CDR1 SGHRS and CDR2 YFSETQ. Trimming took 3 bases from V and 7 from J; bases not matched to a gene: 6. The record originates from a study of blood T cell repertoires in COVID-19. At the level of the study: There were acute and convalescent COVID-19 samples, and they came from the United States, Italy and Spain.

V usage is TRBV5-1 and J usage is TRBJ1-5; TRBD1 matches 8 bases. The sequence was collected from a woman aged 35 to 49 who had been exposed to COVID-19. The sequencing sample was made of PBMCs or T cells enriched from blood (not recorded which). The CDR3, as DNA: TGCGCCAGCAGCTCAGGACAGGGCGTACAGCCCCAGCATTTT. Residues: CASSSGQGVQPQHF.